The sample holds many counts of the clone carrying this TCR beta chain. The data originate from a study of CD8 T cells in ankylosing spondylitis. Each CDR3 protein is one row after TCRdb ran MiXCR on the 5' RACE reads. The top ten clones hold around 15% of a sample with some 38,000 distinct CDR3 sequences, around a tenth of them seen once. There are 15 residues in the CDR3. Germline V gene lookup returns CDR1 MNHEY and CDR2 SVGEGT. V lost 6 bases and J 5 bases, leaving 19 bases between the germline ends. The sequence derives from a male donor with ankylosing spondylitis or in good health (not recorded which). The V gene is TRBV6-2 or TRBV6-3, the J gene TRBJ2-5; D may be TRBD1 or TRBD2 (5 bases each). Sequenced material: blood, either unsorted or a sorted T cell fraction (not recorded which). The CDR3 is CASSLQGGSGETQYF. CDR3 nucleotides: TGTGCCAGCAGCCTCCAGGGCGGGTCAGGGGAGACCCAGTACTTC.